What follows describes a single T cell receptor beta chain. This record belongs to a study of blood T cell repertoires in COVID-19. On the study more broadly: Acute and convalescent COVID-19 samples came from the United States, Italy and Spain.

As processed by the authors: Reference gene primer amplification gave nucleated cell count estimates. The protocol was immunoSEQ multiplex PCR, while the TCRdb copy is restricted to in-frame clones and leaves out a portion. V, J and clone size reflect that table, while D and trimming were determined from the DNA. The sample holds 200,000 to 300,000 clones, about 90% seen once. This CDR3 region has 15 residues. Trimming took 6 bases from V and 5 from J; bases not matched to a gene: 5. Germline V lookup: CDR1 MNHEY, CDR2 SVGAGI. The chain uses TRBV6-5 and TRBJ2-2; 11 bases are a match to TRBD2. The clonotype comes from a man aged 25 to 40 with COVID-19, enrolled during active disease. Material: peripheral blood. In DNA form, the CDR3 reads TGTGCCAGCAGAACGGGACTAGCGGAAACCGGGGAGCTGTTTTTT. Translating it yields CASRTGLAETGELFF.